The subject of this entry is one TCR beta chain. The antigen is unknown. Blood got drawn at baseline, again on cycle 4 day 1, and then on cycle 7 day 1. This entry is derived from a study of OX40 agonist ivuxolimab in advanced cancers. Study-wide background: Among those enrolled, mean age was about 62 years (range about 23 to 79) and approximately 83% were male.

Produced via immunoSEQ multiplex PCR; TCRdb's table is partial and in-frame only. Among roughly 140,000 clones listed, approximately 94% were seen once. Findings of the study overall: Circulating CD4+ and CD8+ T cells showed clonal expansion by week 6 at 0.1 to 3.0 mg/kg.

The source material was CD4+ or CD8+ T cells sorted from blood, sampled in a trial of the OX40 agonist ivuxolimab. The clonotype originates from an adult with an advanced solid tumor such as melanoma, head and neck, liver or kidney cancer.

This CDR3 is CASCQEMNTEAFF. The CDR3 DNA follows: TGTGCCAGCTGCCAGGAGATGAACACTGAAGCTTTCTTT. The rearrangement joins TRBV7-2 to TRBJ1-1, with D unclear. V dropped 8 bases and J dropped 0 bases, with 10 bases sitting between them. CDR3 length equals 13 residues. Germline V gene data show CDR1 as SGHTA and CDR2 as FQGNSA.